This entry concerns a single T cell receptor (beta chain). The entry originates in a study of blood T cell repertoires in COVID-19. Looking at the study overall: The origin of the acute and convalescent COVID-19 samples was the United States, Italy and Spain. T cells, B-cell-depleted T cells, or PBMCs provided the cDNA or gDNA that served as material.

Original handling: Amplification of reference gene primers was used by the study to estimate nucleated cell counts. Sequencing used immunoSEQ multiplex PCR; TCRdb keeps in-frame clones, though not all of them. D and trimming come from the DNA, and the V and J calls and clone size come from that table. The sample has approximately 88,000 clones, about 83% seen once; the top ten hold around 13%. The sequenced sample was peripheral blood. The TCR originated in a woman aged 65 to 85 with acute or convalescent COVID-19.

The CDR3 region is CASSPLLGDEQFF. CDR3 bases: TGTGCCAGCAGTCCGCTCCTTGGAGATGAGCAGTTCTTC. V gene TRBV27 combines with J gene TRBJ2-1; no firm D call. Germline V lookup: CDR1 MNHEY, CDR2 SMNVEV (reference sequence). Trimming removed 5 bases at V and 8 bases at J, with 13 bases between. The CDR3 sequence is 13 residues long.